Listed here are 29 T cell receptor beta chains from one sample, sequenced in a study of cytomegalovirus exposure and HLA in healthy donors. Vbeta (60) and Jbeta (13) primers were used in the PCR. TCRdb keeps only in-frame clones here, not all; method: immunoSEQ multiplex PCR. Counted here are under 200,000 clones, over 70% occurring once; the ten biggest clones make up 9.7%. Material for sequencing was PBMCs. All receptors come from a young man in good health and CMV-seropositive.

The chain carries TRBV5-4 and TRBJ2-5, with D possibly TRBD1 on 7 matching bases. The germline V and J ends were trimmed by 6 bases and 5 bases, with 20 bases remaining between them. The CDR3 consists of 15 residues. The V gene's germline CDR1 is SGHNT and CDR2 YYREEE (reference sequence). Here the CDR3 reads CASTAREGGWETQYF. The CDR3, as DNA: TGTGCCAGCACCGCGCGGGAAGGGGGCTGGGAGACCCAGTACTTC.

This chain joins TRBV7-6 and TRBJ2-2; D not certain. Germline CDR1 is SGHVS and CDR2 is FNYEAQ. This CDR3 contains 15 residues. Trimming cost V 5 bases and J 1 base, with 11 bases left between them. The CDR3: CASSAAGGNTGELFF. CDR3 nucleotides: TGTGCCAGCAGCGCAGCCGGCGGGAACACCGGGGAGCTGTTTTTT. Supplemented by reference TRBV7-6 and TRBJ2-2, the full variable domain reads GAGVSQSPRYKVTKRGQDVALRCDPISGHVSLYWYRQALGQGPEFLTYFNYEAQQDKSGLPNDRFSAERPEGSISTLTIQRTEQRDSAMYRCASSAAGGNTGELFFGEGSRLTVL.

In its sample, this clone was seen a few times. At one end the junction does not follow the germline gene, possibly because of a read error. The chain recombines TRBV4-3 with TRBJ2-7, with D unclear. The germline gives CDR1 LGHNA, CDR2 YSLEER. The length of the CDR3 is 13 residues. In DNA form, the CDR3 reads TGCGCCAGCAGCCAAGATTTTTCCGAGTCAGTGACTTTC. Residues: CASSQDFSESVTF.

This chain uses TRBV19 with TRBJ1-4; TRBD1 aligns across 9 bases. The CDR3 totals 14 residues. Trimming at V came to 4 bases and at J to 8 bases, leaving 5 bases not matched to a gene. The germline V gene has CDR1 LNHDA and CDR2 SQIVND (reference sequence). The CDR3 loop reads CASSSGQGWEKLFF. CDR3 DNA sequence: TGTGCCAGTAGTAGCGGACAGGGGTGGGAAAAACTGTTTTTT.

The genes are TRBV27 and TRBJ2-1; 9 bases align to TRBD2. The CDR3 extends over 14 amino acids. Trimming cost V 7 bases and J 4 bases; bases outside gene matches: 5. Germline V CDR1 and CDR2: MNHEY, SMNVEV (reference sequence). This chain's CDR3 is CASNSGGAYNEQFF. The DNA of the CDR3 is TGTGCCAGCAATAGCGGGGGTGCTTACAATGAGCAGTTCTTC.

Note on this clone: A read error may account for a junction end that differs from germline. The chain's CDR3 is CSSSPGQGNLNTEAFF. The CDR3 region has the DNA TGTTCCAGCAGCCCTGGACAGGGGAACCTCAACACTGAAGCTTTCTTT. The chain couples TRBV7-9 to TRBJ1-1; 9 nucleotides agree with TRBD1. Germline-derived CDR1 and CDR2 are SEHNR and FQNEAQ (reference sequence). CDR3 length equals 16 residues.

J is TRBJ2-1 and V is TRBV10-3, with 12 nucleotides matching TRBD1. The CDR3 runs to 15 residues. Trimming cost V 3 bases and J 7 bases; bases outside gene matches: 4. Germline V gene sequence: CDR1 ENHRY, CDR2 SYGVKD. CDR3 DNA sequence: TGTGCCATCAGTGACCGGGACAGGGGGCGGAATGAGCAGTTCTTC. The encoded protein is CAISDRDRGRNEQFF.

The table lists this clone with a count of one. V usage is TRBV27 and J usage is TRBJ1-5; 8 nucleotides align to TRBD1. This CDR3 region has 14 residues. Trimming removed 5 bases from V and 7 bases from J; junction bases left unmatched: 7. CDR1 is MNHEY, CDR2 SMNVEV, per germline (reference sequence). The CDR3 loop is CASSPGQGGQPQHF. CDR3 nucleotides: TGTGCCAGCAGTCCCGGACAGGGCGGGCAGCCCCAGCATTTT.

In regard to this clone: One end of the junction does not line up with germline, which may come from a read error. The V and J genes are TRBV2 and TRBJ1-4, with D hard to call. The CDR3 is 15 amino acids. Germline values: CDR1 SNHLY, CDR2 FYNNEI. For the CDR3, the DNA is TGTGCCAGCAGTGAATGGGGAGGGATGAAGGAAAGACTGTTTTTT. Translating it yields CASSEWGGMKERLFF. Looking up the rest from reference TRBV2 and TRBJ1-4 gives the full variable domain: EPEVTQTPSHQVTQMGQEVILRCVPISNHLYFYWYRQILGQKVEFLVSFYNNEISEKSEIFDDQFSVERPDGSNFTLKIRSTKLEDSAMYFCASSEWGGMKERLFFGSGTQLSVL.

This clone showed up just a few times. This chain connects TRBV11-2 to TRBJ2-2; 10 positions agree with TRBD1. The length of the CDR3 is 16 residues. Germline V gives CDR1 SGHAT, CDR2 FQNNGV. The V gene end was trimmed by 6 bases and the J gene end by 3 bases; junction bases not matched to a gene: 7. For the CDR3, the DNA is TGTGCCAGCAGTTCGACAGGGGGCTGGGACACCGGGGAGCTGTTTTTT. This sequence encodes CASSSTGGWDTGELFF. The full variable domain, with the rest looked up from reference TRBV11-2 and TRBJ2-2, is EAGVAQSPRYKIIEKRQSVAFWCNPISGHATLYWYQQILGQGPKLLIQFQNNGVVDDSQLPKDRFSAERLKGVDSTLKIQPAKLEDSAVYLCASSSTGGWDTGELFFGEGSRLTVL.

This sequence joins TRBV5-1 and TRBJ1-1; D is uncertain. Trimming took off 0 bases at V and 4 bases at J, with 7 bases between the two ends. In germline, CDR1 is SGHRS, CDR2 YFSETQ. The CDR3 extends over 13 amino acids. In nucleotides, the CDR3 is TGCGCCAGCAGCTTGGATGTCGGCACTGAAGCTTTCTTT. Translating gives CASSLDVGTEAFF. Based on the CDR3 plus reference TRBV5-1 and TRBJ1-1, the full variable domain is KAGVTQTPRYLIKTRGQQVTLSCSPISGHRSVSWYQQTPGQGLQFLFEYFSETQRNKGNFPGRFSGRQFSNSRSEMNVSTLELGDSALYLCASSLDVGTEAFFGQGTRLTVV.

In its sample, this clone was seen once. The chain is built from TRBV9 and TRBJ2-7; the D gene is possibly TRBD2 (5 bases). Germline V CDR1 and CDR2: SGDLS, YYNGEE. V was clipped by 1 base and J by 2 bases, with 10 bases between them. The CDR3 is 14 amino acids. CDR3 amino acids: CASSVTADTYEQYF. In DNA, the CDR3 is TGTGCCAGCAGCGTAACAGCGGATACCTACGAGCAGTACTTC.

The V gene is TRBV6-1, the J gene TRBJ2-3; 8 bases are shared with TRBD1. This CDR3 is 14 amino acids long. The trim removed 6 bases at V and 3 bases at J, leaving 5 bases unmatched. CDR1 and CDR2 from the germline V gene are MNHNS and SASEGT. The CDR3 nucleotides are TGTGCCAGCAGCCTTCAGGGGGCAACAGATACGCAGTATTTT. Translating gives CASSLQGATDTQYF.

In DNA, the CDR3 is TGTGCCAGCGGGAGTGTGAGCTACAATGAGCAGTTCTTC. The encoded protein is CASGSVSYNEQFF. The chain employs TRBV6-5 and TRBJ2-1; tentatively, D is TRBD2 (5 bases). V was pared by 8 bases and J by 3 bases, with 11 bases between. Germline V lookup: CDR1 MNHEY, CDR2 SVGAGI. The CDR3 spans 13 residues.

The V and J genes are TRBV6-1 and TRBJ2-7; D ambiguous. The germline V gene encodes CDR1 MNHNS and CDR2 SASEGT. This CDR3 is built from 14 residues. V lost 5 bases and J 3 bases, leaving 14 bases between the germline ends. The CDR3: CASSSKIENYEQYF. CDR3 DNA sequence: TGTGCCAGCAGTTCCAAAATCGAGAACTACGAGCAGTACTTC.

This clone was seen more than once but under ten times. The chain combines TRBV5-6 with TRBJ2-7; 10 positions agree with TRBD1. This CDR3 region has 15 residues. The germline V gene encodes CDR1 SGHDT and CDR2 YYEEEE. Trimming cost V 2 bases and J 2 bases; bases outside gene matches: 4. Here the CDR3 DNA reads TGTGCCAGCAGCTTATTTGGACAGGGGGCCTACGAGCAGTACTTC. This codes for CASSLFGQGAYEQYF. Supplemented by reference TRBV5-6 and TRBJ2-7, the full variable domain reads DAGVTQSPTHLIKTRGQQVTLRCSPKSGHDTVSWYQQALGQGPQFIFQYYEEEERQRGNFPDRFSGHQFPNYSSELNVNALLLGDSALYLCASSLFGQGAYEQYFGPGTRLTVT.

The chain has TRBV30 and TRBJ1-6; tentatively, D is TRBD1 (5 bases). The V end was cut by 4 bases, the J end by 8 bases, with 12 bases between. The germline gives CDR1 GTSNPN, CDR2 SVGIG (reference sequence). This CDR3 comprises 13 residues. The CDR3 region has the DNA TGTGCCTGGAACAGGAATAGGGATTCACCCCTCCACTTT. Protein: CAWNRNRDSPLHF.

The chain is built from TRBV27 and TRBJ1-2; 7 bases map to TRBD1. J lost 4 bases, V lost 4 bases, and 12 bases had no gene match. The CDR3 is made up of 16 amino acids. Germline lookup yields CDR1 MNHEY and CDR2 SMNVEV (reference sequence). The CDR3 spells CASSSTGTSFSYGYTF. CDR3 DNA sequence: TGTGCCAGCAGTTCGACAGGGACCTCCTTTTCCTATGGCTACACCTTC.

This chain links TRBV2 with TRBJ1-5; 11 bases agree with TRBD1. V lost 7 bases, J lost 6 bases, and 5 bases stayed unmatched. Germline V lookup: CDR1 SNHLY, CDR2 FYNNEI. This CDR3 contains 14 residues. CDR3 sequence reads: CASTQGQGGQPQHF. CDR3 nucleotide sequence: TGTGCCAGCACACAGGGACAGGGGGGTCAGCCCCAGCATTTT.

V usage is TRBV19 and J usage is TRBJ2-2; no reliable D call. The CDR3 totals 11 residues. Between the trimmed V and J ends, which lost 6 bases and 5 bases, there was a span of 4 bases. Germline V gene sequence: CDR1 LNHDA, CDR2 SQIVND (reference sequence). CDR3 nucleotides: TGTGCCAGTAGACTAACCGGGGAGCTGTTTTTT. Translated: CASRLTGELFF. The full variable domain, in which reference TRBV19 and TRBJ2-2 provide the parts outside the CDR3, is DGGITQSPKYLFRKEGQNVTLSCEQNLNHDAMYWYRQDPGQGLRLIYYSQIVNDFQKGDIAEGYSVSREKKESFPLTVTSAQKNPTAFYLCASRLTGELFFGEGSRLTVL.

The V call is TRBV18, the J call TRBJ1-2; possible D gene TRBD1, 5 bases. This CDR3 has 16 amino acids. V lost 2 bases and J 3 bases, leaving 16 bases between the germline ends. The germline V gene encodes CDR1 KGHSH and CDR2 LQKENI. DNA for the CDR3: TGTGCCAGCTCACCAACCGGGGGGAAAGGAGACTATGGCTACACCTTC. This encodes CASSPTGGKGDYGYTF.

The rearrangement uses TRBV6-1 and TRBJ1-1; a possible D gene is TRBD1 (6 bases). Looked up from germline, CDR1 is MNHNS and CDR2 is SASEGT. The CDR3 length is 13 residues. V lost 4 bases to trimming and J lost 7 bases, with 13 bases between them. The CDR3 coding sequence is TGTGCCAGCAGTGTCAATGGACAGAGTGAAGCTTTCTTT. Encoded protein: CASSVNGQSEAFF.

The rearrangement uses TRBV6-5 and TRBJ1-4; D call uncertain. Trimming shortened V by 2 bases and J by 12 bases, and 7 bases separated the two germline ends. Germline V gene data show CDR1 as MNHEY and CDR2 as SVGAGI. This CDR3 region has 11 residues. CDR3 nucleotide sequence: TGTGCCAGCAGTTACCTGGGCCAACTGTTTTTT. Translating it yields CASSYLGQLFF.

A remark on this clone: Other nucleotide sequences from this sample produce the same CDR3. The chain has TRBV7-9 and TRBJ1-2, with 7 bases lining up with TRBD1. Trimming at V came to 5 bases and at J to 4 bases, leaving 4 bases not matched to a gene. The CDR3 is made up of 13 amino acids. The germline V gene has CDR1 SEHNR and CDR2 FQNEAQ (reference sequence). The CDR3 nucleotides read TGTGCCAGCAGCCCCGACAGGGTCTATGGCTACACCTTC. This codes for CASSPDRVYGYTF.

This rearrangement joins TRBV4-1 to TRBJ1-2; no clear D gene. Germline values: CDR1 MGHRA, CDR2 YSYEKL. This CDR3 has 13 residues. The germline V and J ends were trimmed by 5 bases and 3 bases, with 10 bases remaining between them. CDR3 DNA: TGCGCCAGCAGCGACGGGGATTACTATGGCTACACCTTC. It encodes CASSDGDYYGYTF.

The V and J genes are TRBV6-6 and TRBJ1-2, with 7 bases that match TRBD1. V gave up 5 bases and J gave up 1 base; unmatched junction bases: 10. CDR1 is MNHNY, CDR2 SVGAGI, per germline (reference sequence). The CDR3 sequence is 16 residues long. The CDR3 sequence: CASSGTVGRINYGYTF. As DNA, the CDR3 is TGTGCCAGCAGTGGGACAGTCGGCCGTATTAACTATGGCTACACCTTC.

This chain links TRBV11-2 with TRBJ2-7, with 8 bases fitting TRBD2. The CDR3 covers 16 residues. CDR1 and CDR2 from the germline V gene are SGHAT and FQNNGV. The trim removed 1 base at V and 6 bases at J, leaving 11 bases unmatched. The DNA of the CDR3 is TGTGCCAGCAGCTTAGGTGTCGGGACTAGTTTTTCCGAGCAGTACTTC. As protein: CASSLGVGTSFSEQYF.

This clone was picked up a small number of times. The chain has TRBV29-1 and TRBJ2-3; 10 nucleotides line up with TRBD2. CDR1 and CDR2 from the germline V gene are SQVTM and ANQGSEA. The CDR3 runs 13 residues. Unmatched junction bases numbered 6, after V lost 6 bases and J lost 6 bases. The CDR3 region is CSVLAGWGDTQYF. As DNA, the CDR3 is TGCAGCGTACTAGCGGGATGGGGGGATACGCAGTATTTT.

The V call is TRBV7-9, the J call TRBJ2-2, with TRBD1 as a possible D gene (6 bases). Trimming stripped 1 base from V and 1 base from J, with 7 bases between. Germline loops: CDR1 SEHNR, CDR2 FQNEAQ (reference sequence). The CDR3 has 15 amino acids. The CDR3 loop reads CASSLEGVNTGELFF. The CDR3 nucleotides read TGTGCCAGCAGCTTAGAGGGGGTGAACACCGGGGAGCTGTTTTTT.